Reported below is one T cell receptor (beta chain). This entry belongs to a study of control samples from healthy donors and cancer patients. Generated by immunoSEQ multiplex PCR, the TCRdb table keeps only in-frame clones and is missing some. The table has around 140,000 clones, around 92% seen once. The source is a man aged 45-65 years with head and neck cancer. The specimen sequenced was PBMCs.

The CDR3, as DNA: TGTGCCACCAGCAGAGATTTGGGCAGGGTCCCTAACTATGGCTACACCTTC. This codes for CATSRDLGRVPNYGYTF. The V and J genes are TRBV15 and TRBJ1-2, with D perhaps matching TRBD1 (5 bases). The CDR3 has 17 residues. Germline V gene sequence: CDR1 LNHNV, CDR2 YYDKDF (reference sequence). V dropped 0 bases and J dropped 0 bases, with 14 bases sitting between them.